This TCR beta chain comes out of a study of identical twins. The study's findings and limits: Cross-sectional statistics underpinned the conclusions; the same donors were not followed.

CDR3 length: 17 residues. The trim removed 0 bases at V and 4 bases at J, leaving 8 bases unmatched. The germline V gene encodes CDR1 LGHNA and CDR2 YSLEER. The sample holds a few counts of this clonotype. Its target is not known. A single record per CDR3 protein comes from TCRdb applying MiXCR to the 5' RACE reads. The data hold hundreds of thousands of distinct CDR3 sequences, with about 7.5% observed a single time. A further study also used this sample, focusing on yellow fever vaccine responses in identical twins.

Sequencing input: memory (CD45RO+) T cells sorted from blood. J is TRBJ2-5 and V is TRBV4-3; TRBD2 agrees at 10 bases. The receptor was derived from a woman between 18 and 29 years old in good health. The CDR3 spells CASSQDASGRSGETQYF. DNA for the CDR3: TGCGCCAGCAGCCAAGATGCTAGCGGGAGATCGGGAGAGACCCAGTACTTC.